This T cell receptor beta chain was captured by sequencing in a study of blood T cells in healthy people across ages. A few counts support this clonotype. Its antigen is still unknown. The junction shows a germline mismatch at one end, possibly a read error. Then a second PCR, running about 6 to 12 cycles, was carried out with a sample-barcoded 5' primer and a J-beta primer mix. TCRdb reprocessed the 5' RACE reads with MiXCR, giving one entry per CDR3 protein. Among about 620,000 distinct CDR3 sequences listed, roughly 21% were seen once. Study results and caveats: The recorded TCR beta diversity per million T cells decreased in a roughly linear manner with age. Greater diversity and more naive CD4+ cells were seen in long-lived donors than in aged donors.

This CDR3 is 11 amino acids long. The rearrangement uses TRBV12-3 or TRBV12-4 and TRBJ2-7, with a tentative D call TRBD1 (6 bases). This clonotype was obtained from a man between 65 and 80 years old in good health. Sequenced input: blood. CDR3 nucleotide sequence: TGTGCCAGCAGCAGGGGTGGCGAGCGGTACTTC. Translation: CASSRGGERYF.